Presented here are 9 T cell receptor beta chains from one specimen sequenced in a study of T-cell memory formation after mild COVID-19. From the 5' RACE reads, TCRdb called clonotypes with MiXCR, one entry per CDR3 protein. The table shows approximately 350,000 distinct CDR3 sequences, with under 15% occurring only once. Sequencing input: PBMCs or a T cell subset sorted from them (not recorded which). These receptors were collected from a man between 18 and 35 years old who had mild COVID-19 (a few samples of this study predate the infection). Cell type and time point are not known.

This clonotype was counted at least ten times. V gene TRBV2 combines with J gene TRBJ2-5; 7 bases are a match to TRBD2. This CDR3 comprises 14 residues. Germline values: CDR1 SNHLY, CDR2 FYNNEI. V trimming: 7 bases; J trimming: 6 bases; junction bases outside the gene matches: 11. The CDR3 spells CASTFWGGPQTQYF. The CDR3 region has the DNA TGTGCCAGCACCTTTTGGGGGGGACCTCAGACCCAGTACTTC.

This clonotype was picked up a small number of times. The V gene is TRBV7-2, the J gene TRBJ1-3; D is unresolved. This CDR3 is 15 amino acids long. The germline CDR1 and CDR2 sequences are SGHTA and FQGNSA. V was clipped by 4 bases and J by 0 bases, with 10 bases between them. The CDR3 coding sequence is TGTGCCAGCAGCTACGGGGTCGGCTCTGGAAACACCATATATTTT. The encoded protein is CASSYGVGSGNTIYF.

This clonotype was seen only a few times. This sequence joins TRBV4-1 and TRBJ1-2, with no clear D. V was clipped by 0 bases and J by 4 bases, with 21 bases between them. CDR1 is MGHRA, CDR2 YSYEKL, per germline. The CDR3 spans 18 residues. The CDR3 DNA follows: TGCGCCAGCAGCCAAGAAGGTATCGCCTCGAGAGCAGCCTATGGCTACACCTTC. It yields the protein CASSQEGIASRAAYGYTF.

The chain carries TRBV4-3 and TRBJ1-1; D perhaps matches TRBD1 (5 bases). V lost 0 bases to trimming and J lost 4 bases, with 21 bases between them. This CDR3 comprises 18 residues. Germline CDR1 and CDR2: LGHNA and YSLEER. The CDR3 spells CASSQDQGSGRGGTEAFF. As DNA, the CDR3 is TGCGCCAGCAGCCAAGACCAGGGAAGCGGTCGGGGGGGCACTGAAGCTTTCTTT.

This rearrangement joins TRBV6-6 to TRBJ2-3; D is ambiguous. The germline V gene has CDR1 MNHNY and CDR2 SVGAGI (reference sequence). The V end lost 10 bases, the J end lost 1 base, and 18 bases lay between the germline ends. This CDR3 region has 15 residues. Here the CDR3 reads CAISLLDPGTDTQYF. In DNA form, the CDR3 reads TGTGCCATCTCCTTACTTGACCCAGGCACAGATACGCAGTATTTT.

This clonotype was observed a handful of times. J is TRBJ2-5 and V is TRBV5-1; 8 nucleotides line up with TRBD2. Trimming cost V 4 bases and J 5 bases; bases outside gene matches: 10. Germline assignment: CDR1 SGHRS and CDR2 YFSETQ. The CDR3 sequence is 15 residues long. The CDR3 bases are TGCGCCAGCAGCACACTAGCGCCGGGAGGGGAGACCCAGTACTTC. It specifies CASSTLAPGGETQYF.

A few counts support this clonotype. The rearrangement joins TRBV5-4 to TRBJ2-1; D unresolved. This CDR3 has 13 residues. Germline lookup yields CDR1 SGHNT and CDR2 YYREEE (reference sequence). Trimming left V 0 bases short and J 8 bases short, with 9 bases between. In DNA, the CDR3 is TGTGCCAGCAGCTTGGTCTCTCGGGATGAGCAGTTCTTC. This gives the protein CASSLVSRDEQFF.

This chain links TRBV4-1 with TRBJ2-2; 10 positions agree with TRBD1. CDR3 size: 18 residues. J gave up 1 base and V 1 base, and 6 bases lay outside the gene matches. In germline, CDR1 is MGHRA, CDR2 YSYEKL. The CDR3: CASSQVLGQGVNTGELFF. CDR3 DNA sequence: TGCGCCAGCAGCCAAGTCTTAGGACAGGGGGTGAACACCGGGGAGCTGTTTTTT.

The chain has TRBV6-2 or TRBV6-3 and TRBJ1-1; weak D call: TRBD1 (5 bases). Germline V gene sequence: CDR1 MNHEY, CDR2 SVGEGT. This CDR3 has 13 amino acids. Trimming removed 6 bases at V and 5 bases at J, with 13 bases between. For the CDR3, the DNA is TGTGCCAGCAGCAAGTTGGGGCTGACTGAAGCTTTCTTT. Amino acids: CASSKLGLTEAFF.